Below, 22 T cell receptor beta chains from the same sample are listed, as sequenced in a study of CD8 T cells in ankylosing spondylitis (dated 2017 in TCRdb). No cognate antigen is known for these TCRs. Receptor amplification or capture employed 5' RACE. Sequencing used an Illumina HiSeq 2500. The public reads were run again by TCRdb, first through fastp at Q25 and then through MiXCR, and only productive beta chains were kept. Rows matching on CDR3 protein sequence are summarized as one entry with the most common DNA and genes. This sample holds roughly 440,000 distinct CDR3 sequences; 15% to 20% were observed only once. The top ten hold around 0.92% of the sample. Study-level results and caveats: A TCR beta motif made up of eight or nine highly homologous amino acid variants appeared to be characteristic of blood from ankylosing spondylitis patients.

The sample comprised blood, either unsorted or a sorted T cell fraction (not recorded which). The receptors were sampled from a male donor with ankylosing spondylitis.

The chain links TRBV2 to TRBJ1-3; the D is unclear. V lost 8 bases, J lost 0 bases, and 11 bases lay in between. This CDR3 has 14 amino acids. The germline gives CDR1 SNHLY, CDR2 FYNNEI. The CDR3 DNA is TGTGCCAGCGACAAGGAGCCCTCTGGAAACACCATATATTTT. Translating gives CASDKEPSGNTIYF. Based on the CDR3 plus reference TRBV2 and TRBJ1-3, the full variable domain is EPEVTQTPSHQVTQMGQEVILRCVPISNHLYFYWYRQILGQKVEFLVSFYNNEISEKSEIFDDQFSVERPDGSNFTLKIRSTKLEDSAMYFCASDKEPSGNTIYFGEGSWLTVV.

This clonotype appeared once. The chain recombines TRBV7-8 with TRBJ1-4; the match to TRBD1 covers 8 bases. The V gene end was trimmed by 3 bases and the J gene end by 8 bases; junction bases not matched to a gene: 8. The germline V gene encodes CDR1 SGHVS and CDR2 FQNEAQ. CDR3 length equals 15 residues. Written as DNA, the CDR3 is TGTGCCAGCAGCTTCCGGACAGGGCCAGGGGAAAAACTGTTTTTT. The encoded protein is CASSFRTGPGEKLFF.

This clonotype was observed at least ten times. The chain links TRBV28 to TRBJ1-4; 8 bases are a match to TRBD1. Germline loops: CDR1 MDHEN, CDR2 SYDVKM. This CDR3 has 15 amino acids. V dropped 5 bases and J dropped 7; count of bases not matched to a gene: 9. In nucleotides, the CDR3 is TGTGCCAGCAGTCCAGTTGGACAGGGAAGTGAAAAACTGTTTTTT. This codes for CASSPVGQGSEKLFF.

The gene calls are TRBV20-1 and TRBJ1-1; no reliable D call. CDR1 and CDR2 from the germline V gene are DFQATT and SNEGSKA (reference sequence). V lost 0 bases, J lost 1 base, and 6 bases lay in between. There are 13 residues in the CDR3. Written as DNA, the CDR3 is TGCAGTGCTAGAGAGTATCAGAACACTGAAGCTTTCTTT. Translated, it gives CSAREYQNTEAFF.

The V gene is TRBV30, the J gene TRBJ1-2, with D maybe TRBD1 (5 bases). The germline V gene encodes CDR1 GTSNPN and CDR2 SVGIG (reference sequence). The CDR3 is 16 amino acids. The ends were cut back, 2 bases at V and 6 bases at J, with 22 bases in the middle. The DNA for the CDR3 is TGTGCCTGGAGTAGACCCACGGTGGGGGGACTGGATGGCTACACCTTC. This encodes CAWSRPTVGGLDGYTF.

The V call is TRBV7-2, the J call TRBJ2-1, with 11 bases identical to TRBD2. Germline V lookup: CDR1 SGHTA, CDR2 FQGNSA. CDR3 length: 17 residues. The V and J ends lost 2 bases and 2 bases, in that order; junction bases with no gene match: 5. The CDR3 sequence is CASSLTSGGVTYNEQFF. The CDR3 DNA reads TGTGCCAGCAGCTTAACTAGCGGGGGTGTTACCTACAATGAGCAGTTCTTC.

This clonotype was observed a few times. The gene calls are TRBV4-1 and TRBJ2-3; TRBD2 matches at 7 bases. From germline, CDR1 is MGHRA and CDR2 YSYEKL. The V and J ends lost 2 bases and 6 bases, in that order; junction bases with no gene match: 8. The CDR3 spans 15 residues. The CDR3 region has the DNA TGCGCCAGCAGCCAAATTCGGCGGGAGAGGGATACGCAGTATTTT. Translating gives CASSQIRRERDTQYF.

The chain employs TRBV15 and TRBJ2-5; 7 bases align to TRBD1. CDR1 is LNHNV, CDR2 YYDKDF, per germline (reference sequence). Trimming at V came to 4 bases and at J to 1 base, leaving 3 bases not matched to a gene. This CDR3 spans 14 amino acids. CDR3 sequence (DNA): TGTGCCACCAGCAAGACAGGGCTCCAAGAGACCCAGTACTTC. Its translation: CATSKTGLQETQYF.

V gene TRBV28 combines with J gene TRBJ1-1; 7 bases are shared with TRBD1. There are 16 residues in the CDR3. From germline, CDR1 is MDHEN and CDR2 SYDVKM. With 6 bases clipped from V and 5 bases from J, the junction kept 15 bases outside the gene matches. DNA for the CDR3: TGTGCCAGCAGCGCCGGACGGACAGGCGGGTGGACTGAAGCTTTCTTT. Its protein product is CASSAGRTGGWTEAFF.

The chain recombines TRBV20-1 with TRBJ1-4, with 7 bases lining up with TRBD1. The CDR3 has 13 amino acids. Germline V gene lookup returns CDR1 DFQATT and CDR2 SNEGSKA (reference sequence). The junction had 3 bases not matched to a gene; V was cut back by 3 bases and J by 5 bases. CDR3 in amino acids: CSASRDSNEKLFF. DNA for the CDR3: TGCAGTGCTAGTAGGGACAGCAATGAAAAACTGTTTTTT.

There are many counts of this clonotype. V and J are TRBV28 and TRBJ2-3; 8 positions agree with TRBD2. The J segment lost 1 base and the V segment lost 6 bases, leaving 6 bases of the junction unmatched. This CDR3 has 15 amino acids. Germline V lookup: CDR1 MDHEN, CDR2 SYDVKM. The CDR3 spells CASSPRGGGTDTQYF. The DNA of the CDR3 is TGTGCCAGCAGCCCCCGGGGGGGGGGCACAGATACGCAGTATTTT.

The table lists this clonotype with a few counts. The genes are TRBV11-3 and TRBJ2-7; TRBD1 aligns across 8 bases. Germline lookup yields CDR1 SGHNT and CDR2 YENEEA. J was trimmed by 12 bases and V by 1 base; bases with no gene match: 5. The CDR3 is 12 amino acids. The CDR3 DNA is TGTGCCAGCAGCTTAGGCCGGGACAGGAGGTACTTC. Its translation: CASSLGRDRRYF.

This clonotype was detected ten times or more. CDR3 bases: TGTGCCAGCACTCTACCAGGGTTCGCCACTGAAGCTTTCTTT. This sequence encodes CASTLPGFATEAFF. This chain uses TRBV6-1 with TRBJ1-1, with TRBD1 as a possible D gene (5 bases). The CDR3 covers 14 residues. The V and J ends lost 7 bases and 4 bases respectively, with 16 bases between them. Germline CDR1 reads MNHNS; CDR2 reads SASEGT.

Many counts were recorded for this clonotype. This chain joins TRBV7-2 and TRBJ1-2; TRBD1 agrees at 7 bases. V gave up 8 bases and J gave up 7 bases; unmatched junction bases: 10. The CDR3 length is 13 residues. CDR1 SGHTA and CDR2 FQGNSA come from the germline V gene. CDR3 residues: CASETGFTGGYTF. The CDR3 nucleotides are TGTGCCAGCGAGACAGGGTTTACCGGTGGCTACACCTTC.

The chain is built from TRBV28 and TRBJ2-3; 7 nucleotides match TRBD2. CDR1 and CDR2 (germline): MDHEN, SYDVKM. The CDR3 is 14 residues long. CDR3 sequence (DNA): TGTGTCTCACGGGGCGGGAGAACCACAGATACGCAGTATTTT. Translation: CVSRGGRTTDTQYF.

The chain uses TRBV7-8 and TRBJ2-7, with TRBD2 matching 7 bases. The CDR3 loop spans 18 amino acids. Germline V CDR1 and CDR2: SGHVS, FQNEAQ. Losses at the gene ends were 2 bases for V and 3 bases for J; bases not matched to a gene: 16. The CDR3 loop reads CASSLPPLGRQGGYEQYF. In nucleotides, the CDR3 is TGTGCCAGCAGCTTACCCCCCCTCGGGAGGCAAGGAGGCTACGAGCAGTACTTC.

This clonotype was found a few times. A much bigger clone sits one base away, suggesting this may be a read error. This chain links TRBV5-1 with TRBJ2-2; TRBD1 matches 7 bases. The length of the CDR3 is 15 residues. Germline V gene lookup returns CDR1 SGHRS and CDR2 YFSETQ. CDR3 protein: CANSLGQTNTGELFF. Here the CDR3 DNA reads TGCGCCAACAGCTTGGGACAGACAAACACCGGGGAGCTGTTTTTT.

In this sample, this clonotype turned up many times. The chain joins TRBV5-1 to TRBJ2-7; D is unresolved. In germline, CDR1 is SGHRS, CDR2 YFSETQ. There are 13 residues in the CDR3. V dropped 2 bases and J dropped 4 bases, with 10 bases sitting between them. The CDR3: CASSFDFTYEQYF. The CDR3 DNA is TGCGCCAGCAGCTTCGACTTTACTTACGAGCAGTACTTC. Supplemented by reference TRBV5-1 and TRBJ2-7, the full variable domain reads KAGVTQTPRYLIKTRGQQVTLSCSPISGHRSVSWYQQTPGQGLQFLFEYFSETQRNKGNFPGRFSGRQFSNSRSEMNVSTLELGDSALYLCASSFDFTYEQYFGPGTRLTVT.

This clonotype has just a few counts. DNA of the CDR3: TGTGCCAGCAGCCAAGCCCATAGCTCCTATAATTCACCCCTCCACTTT. Amino acids: CASSQAHSSYNSPLHF. The chain has TRBV14 and TRBJ1-6, with unresolved D. The CDR3 spans 16 residues. Trimming shortened V by 1 base and J by 0 bases, and 7 bases separated the two germline ends. Looked up from germline, CDR1 is SGHDN and CDR2 is FVKESK.

In its sample, this clonotype was seen a few times. The chain has TRBV7-2 and TRBJ2-1; D uncertain. Germline CDR1 and CDR2: SGHTA and FQGNSA. The CDR3 runs to 12 residues. V lost 1 base, J lost 6 bases, and 4 bases lay in between. The CDR3: CASSLVPNEQFF. The CDR3 DNA reads TGTGCCAGCAGCTTAGTCCCCAATGAGCAGTTCTTC. The full variable domain, its missing parts supplied by reference TRBV7-2 and TRBJ2-1, is GAGVSQSPSNKVTEKGKDVELRCDPISGHTALYWYRQSLGQGLEFLIYFQGNSAPDKSGLPSDRFSAERTGGSVSTLTIQRTQQEDSAVYLCASSLVPNEQFFGPGTRLTVL.

This clonotype was counted at least ten times. The rearrangement links TRBV7-8 to TRBJ2-3; D might be TRBD1 (6 bases). Trimming stripped 0 bases from V and 2 bases from J, with 15 bases between. The CDR3 is 17 amino acids. CDR1 and CDR2 from the germline V gene are SGHVS and FQNEAQ. CDR3 protein: CASSLASLAGATDTQYF. CDR3 in DNA: TGTGCCAGCAGCTTAGCGTCGTTGGCAGGGGCCACAGATACGCAGTATTTT. The full variable domain, in which reference TRBV7-8 and TRBJ2-3 provide the parts outside the CDR3, is GAGVSQSPRYKVAKRGQDVALRCDPISGHVSLFWYQQALGQGPEFLTYFQNEAQLDKSGLPSDRFFAERPEGSVSTLKIQRTQQEDSAVYLCASSLASLAGATDTQYFGPGTRLTVL.

This clonotype was counted only a few times. The J gene is TRBJ2-3, the V gene TRBV9; no firm D call. In germline, CDR1 is SGDLS, CDR2 YYNGEE. CDR3 size: 12 residues. Trimming removed 5 bases from V and 6 bases from J, with 10 bases in between. CDR3 region: CASSPVYDTQYF. The CDR3, as DNA: TGTGCCAGCAGTCCAGTATATGATACGCAGTATTTT.